This is a list of T cell receptor beta chains from one sample in a study of T-cell memory formation after mild COVID-19. TCRdb re-analysed the 5' RACE reads in MiXCR, keeping a single row per CDR3 protein. The top ten hold under 3.5% of the sample, which has 190,000 or so distinct CDR3 sequences, roughly 10% seen once. The specimen was PBMCs or a T cell subset sorted from them (not recorded which). The receptors were sampled from a man younger than 35 who had mild COVID-19 (a few samples of this study predate the infection). Cell type and time point are not known. CDR3s include the opening cysteine and the closing phenylalanine or tryptophan. Fields, in order: D gene, J gene, clone size, V gene, CDR3 protein, CDR3 DNA. A D gene is named only where the DNA matches it firmly. Clone size, where shown, is once, few, many, or a class for clones that have expanded.

D: TRBD1; J: TRBJ1-1; size: few; V: TRBV5-1; CDR3: CASADRGLNTEAFF; DNA: TGCGCCAGCGCGGACAGGGGGCTGAACACTGAAGCTTTCTTT
D: NA; J: TRBJ2-3; size: NA; V: TRBV20-1; CDR3: CSASPTAGDTQYF; DNA: TGCAGTGCTAGCCCTACAGCGGGAGATACGCAGTATTTT
D: NA; J: TRBJ2-1; size: few; V: TRBV9; CDR3: CASSVAPGYEQFF; DNA: TGTGCCAGCAGCGTAGCCCCAGGGTATGAGCAGTTCTTC
D: NA; J: TRBJ2-5; size: few; V: TRBV5-1; CDR3: CASSSNQETQYF; DNA: TGCGCCAGCAGCTCCAACCAAGAGACCCAGTACTTC
D: TRBD1; J: TRBJ1-6; size: NA; V: TRBV6-5; CDR3: CASSYSTGGLYNSPLHF; DNA: TGTGCCAGCAGTTACTCGACAGGGGGCCTCTATAATTCACCCCTCCACTTT
D: NA; J: TRBJ2-5; size: few; V: TRBV7-3; CDR3: CASSIVGGETQYF; DNA: TGTGCCAGCAGCATAGTGGGGGGAGAGACCCAGTACTTC
D: TRBD2; J: TRBJ2-3; size: many; V: TRBV7-2; CDR3: CASRKDAGGSGDTQYF; DNA: TGTGCCAGCAGGAAGGACGCGGGGGGCTCGGGAGATACGCAGTATTTT
D: TRBD1; J: TRBJ1-5; size: NA; V: TRBV12-3/TRBV12-4; CDR3: CASSLGTGNQPRHF; DNA: TGTGCCAGCAGTTTAGGGACAGGCAATCAGCCCCGGCATTTT
D: TRBD1; J: TRBJ2-7; size: few; V: TRBV28; CDR3: CASSFRSDRGYEQYF; DNA: TGTGCCAGCAGTTTCCGCTCGGACAGGGGCTACGAGCAGTACTTC
D: NA; J: TRBJ2-3; size: few; V: TRBV3-1; CDR3: CASSQDADTQYF; DNA: TGTGCCAGCAGCCAAGACGCAGATACGCAGTATTTT
D: NA; J: TRBJ2-1; size: few; V: TRBV9; CDR3: CASSGDAQANEQFF; DNA: TGTGCCAGCAGCGGGGACGCGCAGGCGAATGAGCAGTTCTTC
D: NA; J: TRBJ1-6; size: once; V: TRBV30; CDR3: CAWSVLASPLHF; DNA: TGTGCCTGGAGTGTCTTAGCTTCACCCCTCCACTTT
D: NA; J: TRBJ2-5; size: NA; V: TRBV10-3; CDR3: CATCSGTQETQYF; DNA: TGTGCCACCTGTTCGGGAACTCAAGAGACCCAGTACTTC
D: TRBD1; J: TRBJ1-5; size: many; V: TRBV7-2; CDR3: CASSLQLWTGGNQPQHF; DNA: TGTGCCAGCAGCTTACAGTTATGGACAGGGGGCAATCAGCCCCAGCATTTT
D: NA; J: TRBJ2-2; size: NA; V: TRBV7-3; CDR3: CASSQYRNTGELFF; DNA: TGTGCCAGCAGCCAGTACAGGAACACCGGGGAGCTGTTTTTT
D: TRBD2; J: TRBJ2-4; size: NA; V: TRBV5-1; CDR3: CASSLGLAGGPGIQYF; DNA: TGCGCCAGCAGCTTGGGACTAGCGGGGGGGCCGGGCATTCAGTACTTC
D: TRBD1; J: TRBJ2-7; size: NA; V: TRBV20-1; CDR3: CSARGTGGFSYEQYF; DNA: TGCAGTGCTAGAGGGACAGGGGGTTTCTCCTACGAGCAGTACTTC
D: NA; J: TRBJ2-1; size: NA; V: TRBV15; CDR3: CATSREGTGLQDNEQFF; DNA: TGTGCCACCAGCAGAGAGGGGACGGGTCTCCAAGACAATGAGCAGTTCTTC
D: NA; J: TRBJ1-1; size: few; V: TRBV19; CDR3: CASSIMRNPTEAFF; DNA: TGTGCCAGTAGTATAATGAGGAATCCGACTGAAGCTTTCTTT
D: NA; J: TRBJ1-5; size: few; V: TRBV7-2; CDR3: CASSPGGSPWKGPQHF; DNA: TGTGCCAGCAGCCCGGGGGGCTCGCCGTGGAAAGGGCCCCAGCATTTT
D: TRBD1; J: TRBJ2-2; size: NA; V: TRBV5-1; CDR3: CASSSGQGADTGELFF; DNA: TGCGCCAGCAGCTCAGGACAGGGGGCCGACACCGGGGAGCTGTTTTTT
D: TRBD2; J: TRBJ2-1; size: many; V: TRBV7-8; CDR3: CASSIKTSSGGVLINNEQFF; DNA: TGTGCCAGCAGCATCAAGACCTCTAGCGGGGGGGTTCTCATCAACAATGAGCAGTTCTTC
D: TRBD2; J: TRBJ2-3; size: NA; V: TRBV5-1; CDR3: CASSLGLAGGNTDTQYF; DNA: TGCGCCAGCAGCTTGGGGCTAGCGGGGGGGAACACAGATACGCAGTATTTT
D: TRBD1; J: TRBJ1-5; size: NA; V: TRBV6-2/TRBV6-3; CDR3: CASRTTGAPNQPQHF; DNA: TGTGCCAGCAGAACCACAGGGGCACCAAATCAGCCCCAGCATTTT
D: TRBD1; J: TRBJ1-1; size: NA; V: TRBV6-5; CDR3: CASSSGQDNTEAFF; DNA: TGTGCCAGCAGTTCGGGACAGGACAACACTGAAGCTTTCTTT
D: NA; J: TRBJ1-1; size: few; V: TRBV27; CDR3: CASSLKGGNTEAFF; DNA: TGTGCCAGCAGTTTAAAAGGTGGTAACACTGAAGCTTTCTTT
D: TRBD1; J: TRBJ2-3; size: few; V: TRBV5-1; CDR3: CASSLAGQGTDTQYF; DNA: TGCGCCAGCAGCTTGGCAGGACAGGGGACAGATACGCAGTATTTT
D: NA; J: TRBJ2-2; size: few; V: TRBV19; CDR3: CAAGIPAGELFF; DNA: TGTGCCGCGGGAATTCCGGCCGGGGAGCTGTTTTTT
D: NA; J: TRBJ2-5; size: few; V: TRBV20-1; CDR3: CSANVPGRTQETQYF; DNA: TGCAGTGCGAATGTTCCGGGACGGACACAAGAGACCCAGTACTTC
D: NA; J: TRBJ2-4; size: NA; V: TRBV7-9; CDR3: CASSSPGRLKNIQYF; DNA: TGTGCCAGCAGCTCTCCGGGGCGGCTTAAAAACATTCAGTACTTC
D: NA; J: TRBJ1-2; size: NA; V: TRBV4-2; CDR3: CASSQATRGEDGYTF; DNA: TGTGCCAGCAGCCAAGCAACACGGGGGGAGGATGGCTACACCTTC
D: TRBD1; J: TRBJ2-1; size: NA; V: TRBV12-3/TRBV12-4; CDR3: CASTPRGGTAFSEQFF; DNA: TGTGCCAGCACTCCCAGGGGTGGGACAGCCTTTAGTGAGCAGTTCTTC
D: TRBD2; J: TRBJ2-7; size: many; V: TRBV7-2; CDR3: CASSFSSGGPYEQYF; DNA: TGTGCCAGCAGCTTCTCTAGCGGGGGGCCCTACGAGCAGTACTTC